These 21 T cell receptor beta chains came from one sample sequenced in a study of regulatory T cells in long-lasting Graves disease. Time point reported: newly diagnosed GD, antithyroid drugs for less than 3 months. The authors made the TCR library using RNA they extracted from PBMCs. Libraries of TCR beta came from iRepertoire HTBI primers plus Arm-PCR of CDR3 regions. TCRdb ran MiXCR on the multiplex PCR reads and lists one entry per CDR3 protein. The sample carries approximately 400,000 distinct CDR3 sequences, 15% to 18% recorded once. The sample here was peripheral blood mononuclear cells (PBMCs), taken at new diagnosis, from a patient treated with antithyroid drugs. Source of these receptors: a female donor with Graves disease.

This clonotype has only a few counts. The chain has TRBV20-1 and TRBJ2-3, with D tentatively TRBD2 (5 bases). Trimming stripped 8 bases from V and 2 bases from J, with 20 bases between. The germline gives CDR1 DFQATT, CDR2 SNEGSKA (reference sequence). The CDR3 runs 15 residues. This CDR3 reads CSHFKAGGNTDTQYF. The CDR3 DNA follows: TGCAGTCACTTTAAGGCGGGTGGAAACACAGATACGCAGTATTTT.

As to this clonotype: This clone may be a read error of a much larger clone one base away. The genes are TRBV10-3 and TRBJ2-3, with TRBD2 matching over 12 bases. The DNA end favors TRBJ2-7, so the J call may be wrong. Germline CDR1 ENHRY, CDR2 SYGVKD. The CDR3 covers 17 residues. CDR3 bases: TGTGCCATCAGTGACGTCTCCGGGACTAGCGGGTACAATGAGCAGTACTTC. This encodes CAISDVSGTSGYNEQYF.

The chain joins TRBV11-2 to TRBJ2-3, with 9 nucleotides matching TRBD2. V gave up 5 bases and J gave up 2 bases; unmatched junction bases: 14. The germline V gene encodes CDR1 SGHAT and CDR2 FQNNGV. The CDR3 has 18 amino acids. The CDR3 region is CASSRSFGLAGNTDTQYF. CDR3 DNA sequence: TGTGCCAGCAGCCGTTCTTTCGGGCTAGCGGGGAACACAGATACGCAGTATTTT.

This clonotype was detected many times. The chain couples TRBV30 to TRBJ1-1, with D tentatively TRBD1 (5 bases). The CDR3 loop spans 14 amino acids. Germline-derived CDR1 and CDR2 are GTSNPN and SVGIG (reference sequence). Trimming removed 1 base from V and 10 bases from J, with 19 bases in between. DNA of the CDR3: TGTGCCTGGAGTGCTCAACGGGGGTGGGGGGGAGCTTTCTTT. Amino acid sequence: CAWSAQRGWGGAFF. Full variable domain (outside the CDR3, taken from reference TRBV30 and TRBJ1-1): SQTIHQWPATLVQPVGSPLSLECTVEGTSNPNLYWYRQAAGRGLQLLFYSVGIGQISSEVPQNLSASRPQDRQFILSSKKLLLSDSGFYLCAWSAQRGWGGAFFGQGTRLTVV.

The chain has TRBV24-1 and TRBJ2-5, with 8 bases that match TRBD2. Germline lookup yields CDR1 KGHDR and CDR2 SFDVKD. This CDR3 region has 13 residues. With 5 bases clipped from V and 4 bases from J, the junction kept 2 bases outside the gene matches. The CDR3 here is CATSGGGRETQYF. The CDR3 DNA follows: TGTGCCACCAGTGGCGGGGGGCGAGAGACCCAGTACTTC.

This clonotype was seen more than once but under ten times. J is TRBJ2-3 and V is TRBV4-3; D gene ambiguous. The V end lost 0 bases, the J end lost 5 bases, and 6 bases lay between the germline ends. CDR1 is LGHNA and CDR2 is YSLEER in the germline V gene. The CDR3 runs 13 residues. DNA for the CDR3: TGCGCCAGCAGCCAAGAAGCTCAAGATACGCAGTATTTT. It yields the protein CASSQEAQDTQYF.

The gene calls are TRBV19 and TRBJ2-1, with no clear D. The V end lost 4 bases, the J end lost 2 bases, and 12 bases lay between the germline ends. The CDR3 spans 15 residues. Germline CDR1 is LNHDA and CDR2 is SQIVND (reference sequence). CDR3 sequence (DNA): TGTGCCAGTAGTACCTTGGCGACCACCTACAATGAGCAGTTCTTC. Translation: CASSTLATTYNEQFF.

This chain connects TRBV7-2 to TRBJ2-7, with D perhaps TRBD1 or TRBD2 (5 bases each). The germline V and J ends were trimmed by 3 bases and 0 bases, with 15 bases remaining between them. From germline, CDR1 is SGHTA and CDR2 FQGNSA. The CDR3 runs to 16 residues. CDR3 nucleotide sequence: TGTGCCAGCAGCTTCCGCAGGGAGCGCGGCTCCTACGAGCAGTACTTC. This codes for CASSFRRERGSYEQYF. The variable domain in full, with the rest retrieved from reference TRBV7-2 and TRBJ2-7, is GAGVSQSPSNKVTEKGKDVELRCDPISGHTALYWYRQSLGQGLEFLIYFQGNSAPDKSGLPSDRFSAERTGGSVSTLTIQRTQQEDSAVYLCASSFRRERGSYEQYFGPGTRLTVT.

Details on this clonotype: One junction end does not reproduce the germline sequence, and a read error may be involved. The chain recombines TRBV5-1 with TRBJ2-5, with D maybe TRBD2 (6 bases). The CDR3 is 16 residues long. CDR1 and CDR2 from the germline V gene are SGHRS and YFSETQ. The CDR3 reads CASSVYPGLGGETQYF. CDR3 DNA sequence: TGTGCCAGCAGCGTTTACCCGGGACTTGGGGGAGAGACCCAGTACTTC.

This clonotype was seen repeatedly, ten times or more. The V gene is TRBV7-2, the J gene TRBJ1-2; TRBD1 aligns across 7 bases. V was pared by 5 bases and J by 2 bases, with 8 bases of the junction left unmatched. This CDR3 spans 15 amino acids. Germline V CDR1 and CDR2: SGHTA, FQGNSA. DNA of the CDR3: TGTGCCAGCAGCCCCCACAGGGGTGGAAACTATGGCTACACCTTC. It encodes CASSPHRGGNYGYTF.

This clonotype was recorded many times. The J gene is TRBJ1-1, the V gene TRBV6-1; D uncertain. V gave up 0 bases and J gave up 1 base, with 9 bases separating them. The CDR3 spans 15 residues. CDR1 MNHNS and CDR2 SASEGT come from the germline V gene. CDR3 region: CASSEAFWGNTEAFF. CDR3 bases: TGTGCCAGCAGTGAAGCGTTTTGGGGGAACACTGAAGCTTTCTTT.

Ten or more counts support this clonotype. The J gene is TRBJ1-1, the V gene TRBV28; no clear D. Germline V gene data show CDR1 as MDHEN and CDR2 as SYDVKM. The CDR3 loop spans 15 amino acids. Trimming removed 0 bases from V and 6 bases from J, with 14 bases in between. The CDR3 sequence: CASSLWEQRGPEAFF. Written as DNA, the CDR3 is TGTGCCAGCAGTTTATGGGAGCAGCGAGGGCCTGAAGCTTTCTTT. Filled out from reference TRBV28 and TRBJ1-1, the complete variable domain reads DVKVTQSSRYLVKRTGEKVFLECVQDMDHENMFWYRQDPGLGLRLIYFSYDVKMKEKGDIPEGYSVSREKKERFSLILESASTNQTSMYLCASSLWEQRGPEAFFGQGTRLTVV.

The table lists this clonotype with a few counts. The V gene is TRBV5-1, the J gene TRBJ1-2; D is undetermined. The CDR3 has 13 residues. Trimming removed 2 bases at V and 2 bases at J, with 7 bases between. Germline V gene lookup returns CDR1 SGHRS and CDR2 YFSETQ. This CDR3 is CASSLVANYGYTF. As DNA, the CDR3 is TGCGCCAGCAGCTTAGTCGCAAACTATGGCTACACCTTC.

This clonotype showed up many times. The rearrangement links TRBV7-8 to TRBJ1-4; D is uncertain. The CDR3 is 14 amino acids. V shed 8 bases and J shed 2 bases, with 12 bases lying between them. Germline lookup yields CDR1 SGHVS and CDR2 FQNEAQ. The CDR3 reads CASGNRWTNEKLFF. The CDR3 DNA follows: TGTGCCAGCGGGAACCGATGGACTAATGAAAAACTGTTTTTT.

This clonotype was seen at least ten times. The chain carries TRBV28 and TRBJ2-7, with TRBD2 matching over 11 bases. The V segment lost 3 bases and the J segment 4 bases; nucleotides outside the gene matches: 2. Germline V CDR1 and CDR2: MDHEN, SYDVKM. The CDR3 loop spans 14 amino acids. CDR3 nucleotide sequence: TGTGCCAGCAGTTTGGGACTAGCGGAATACGAGCAGTACTTC. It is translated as CASSLGLAEYEQYF.

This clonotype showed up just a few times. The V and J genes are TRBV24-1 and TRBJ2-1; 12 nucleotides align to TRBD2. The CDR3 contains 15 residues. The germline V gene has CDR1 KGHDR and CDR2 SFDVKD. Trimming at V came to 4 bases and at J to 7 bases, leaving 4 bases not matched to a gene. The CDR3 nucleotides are TGTGCCACCAGTGAACCAACTAGCGGGAGGAATGAGCAGTTCTTC. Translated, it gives CATSEPTSGRNEQFF.

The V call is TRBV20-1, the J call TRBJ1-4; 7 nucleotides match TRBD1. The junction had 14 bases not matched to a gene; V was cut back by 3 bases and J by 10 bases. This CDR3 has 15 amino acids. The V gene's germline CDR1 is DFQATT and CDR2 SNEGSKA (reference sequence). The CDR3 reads CSARGLGQEGRKLFF. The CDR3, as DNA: TGCAGTGCTAGGGGCTTAGGACAGGAGGGACGAAAACTGTTTTTT.

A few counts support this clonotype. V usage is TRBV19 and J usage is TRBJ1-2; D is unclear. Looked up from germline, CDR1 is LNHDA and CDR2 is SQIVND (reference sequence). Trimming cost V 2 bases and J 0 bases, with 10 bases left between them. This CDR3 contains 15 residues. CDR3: CASSISASTNYGYTF. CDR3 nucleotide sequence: TGTGCCAGTAGTATATCAGCCAGCACTAACTATGGCTACACCTTC.

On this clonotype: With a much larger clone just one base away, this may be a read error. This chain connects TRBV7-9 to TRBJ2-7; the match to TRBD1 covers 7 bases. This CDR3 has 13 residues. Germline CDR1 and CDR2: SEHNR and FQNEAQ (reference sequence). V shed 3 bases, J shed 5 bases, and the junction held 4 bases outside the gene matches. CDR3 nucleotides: TGTGCCAGCAGCTTTAGACAGGGCCACGAGCAGTACTTC. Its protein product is CASSFRQGHEQYF. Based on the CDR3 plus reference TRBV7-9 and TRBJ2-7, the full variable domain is DTGVSQNPRHKITKRGQNVTFRCDPISEHNRLYWYRQTLGQGPEFLTYFQNEAQLEKSRLLSDRFSAERPKGSFSTLEIQRTEQGDSAMYLCASSFRQGHEQYFGPGTRLTVT.

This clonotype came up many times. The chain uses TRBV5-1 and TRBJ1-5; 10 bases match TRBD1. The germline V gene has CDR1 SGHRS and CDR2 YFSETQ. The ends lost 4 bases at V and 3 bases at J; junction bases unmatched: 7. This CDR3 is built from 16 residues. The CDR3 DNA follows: TGCGCCAGCAGCCCGGGGGGACAGGGGTACAATCAGCCCCAGCATTTT. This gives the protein CASSPGGQGYNQPQHF.

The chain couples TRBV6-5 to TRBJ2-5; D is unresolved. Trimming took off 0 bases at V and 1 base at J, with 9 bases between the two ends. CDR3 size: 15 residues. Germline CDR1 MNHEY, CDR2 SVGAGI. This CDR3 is CASSYSPWSQETQYF. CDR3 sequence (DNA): TGTGCCAGCAGTTACTCGCCGTGGTCCCAAGAGACCCAGTACTTC.